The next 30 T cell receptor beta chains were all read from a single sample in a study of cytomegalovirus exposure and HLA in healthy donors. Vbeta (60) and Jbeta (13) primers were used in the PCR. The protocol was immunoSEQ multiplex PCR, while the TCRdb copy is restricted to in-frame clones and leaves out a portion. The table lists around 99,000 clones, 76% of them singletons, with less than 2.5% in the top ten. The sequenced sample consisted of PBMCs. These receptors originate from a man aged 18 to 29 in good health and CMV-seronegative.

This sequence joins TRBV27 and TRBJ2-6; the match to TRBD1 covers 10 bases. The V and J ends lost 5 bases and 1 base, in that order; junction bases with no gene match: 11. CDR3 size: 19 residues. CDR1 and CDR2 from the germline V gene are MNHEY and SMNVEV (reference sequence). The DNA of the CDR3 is TGTGCCAGCAGTCTCAGGACAGGGGGTGGCATTTCTGGGGCCAACGTCCTGACTTTC. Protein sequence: CASSLRTGGGISGANVLTF.

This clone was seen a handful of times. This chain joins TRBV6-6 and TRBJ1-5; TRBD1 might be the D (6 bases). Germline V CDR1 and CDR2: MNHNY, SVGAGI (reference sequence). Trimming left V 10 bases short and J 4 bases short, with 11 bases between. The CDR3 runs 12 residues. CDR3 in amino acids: CATRDINQPQHF. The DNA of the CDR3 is TGTGCCACCCGGGACATTAATCAGCCCCAGCATTTT.

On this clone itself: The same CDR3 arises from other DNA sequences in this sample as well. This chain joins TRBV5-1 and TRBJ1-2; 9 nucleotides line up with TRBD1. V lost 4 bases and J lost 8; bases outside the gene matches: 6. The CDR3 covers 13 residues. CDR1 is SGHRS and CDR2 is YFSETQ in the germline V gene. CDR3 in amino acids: CASSNRDRDGYTF. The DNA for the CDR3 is TGCGCCAGCAGCAACCGGGACAGGGACGGCTACACCTTC.

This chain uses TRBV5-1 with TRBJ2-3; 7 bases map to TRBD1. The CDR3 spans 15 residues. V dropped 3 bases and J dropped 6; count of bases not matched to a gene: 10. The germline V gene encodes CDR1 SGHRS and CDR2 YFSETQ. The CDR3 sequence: CASSYRQGRLDTQYF. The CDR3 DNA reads TGCGCCAGCAGCTATAGACAGGGTCGTTTGGATACGCAGTATTTT.

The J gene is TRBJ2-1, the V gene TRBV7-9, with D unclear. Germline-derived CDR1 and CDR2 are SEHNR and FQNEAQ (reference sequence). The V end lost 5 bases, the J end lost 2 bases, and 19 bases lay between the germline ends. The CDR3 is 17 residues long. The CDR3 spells CASSPPPRIAPYNEQFF. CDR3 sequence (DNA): TGTGCCAGCAGCCCCCCTCCGAGGATAGCTCCCTACAATGAGCAGTTCTTC.

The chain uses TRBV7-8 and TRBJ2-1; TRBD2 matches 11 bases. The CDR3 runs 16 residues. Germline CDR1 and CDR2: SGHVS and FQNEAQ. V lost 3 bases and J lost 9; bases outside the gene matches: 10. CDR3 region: CASSFSSGGSLSEQFF. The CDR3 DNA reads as TGTGCCAGCAGCTTTTCTAGCGGGGGGAGTTTGAGTGAGCAGTTCTTC.

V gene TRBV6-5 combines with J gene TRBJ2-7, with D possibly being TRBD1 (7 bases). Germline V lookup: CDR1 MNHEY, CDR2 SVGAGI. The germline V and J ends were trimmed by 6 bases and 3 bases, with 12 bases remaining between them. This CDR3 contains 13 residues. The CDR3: CASRHRGGYEQYF. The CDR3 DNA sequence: TGTGCCAGCAGACACAGGGGAGGCTACGAGCAGTACTTC.

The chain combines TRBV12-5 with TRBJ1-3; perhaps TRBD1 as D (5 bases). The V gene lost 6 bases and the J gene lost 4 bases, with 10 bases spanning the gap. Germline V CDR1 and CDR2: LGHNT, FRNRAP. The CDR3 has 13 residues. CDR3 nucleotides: TGTGCTAGTGGCCCCTCAGGGGGAAACACCATATATTTT. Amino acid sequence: CASGPSGGNTIYF.

This chain's CDR3 is CASSPLDRGGYGYTF. DNA of the CDR3: TGTGCCAGCTCACCCTTGGACAGGGGGGGCTATGGCTACACCTTC. The chain combines TRBV18 with TRBJ1-2, with 10 nucleotides matching TRBD1. The CDR3 runs 15 residues. V was pared by 3 bases and J by 4 bases, with 5 bases of the junction left unmatched. Germline loops: CDR1 KGHSH, CDR2 LQKENI.

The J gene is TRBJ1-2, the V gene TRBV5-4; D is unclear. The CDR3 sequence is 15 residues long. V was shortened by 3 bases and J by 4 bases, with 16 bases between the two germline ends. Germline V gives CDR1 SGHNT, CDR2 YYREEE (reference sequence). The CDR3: CASSSGLVGLYGYTF. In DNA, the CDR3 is TGTGCCAGCAGCTCCGGTCTTGTGGGCCTCTATGGCTACACCTTC.

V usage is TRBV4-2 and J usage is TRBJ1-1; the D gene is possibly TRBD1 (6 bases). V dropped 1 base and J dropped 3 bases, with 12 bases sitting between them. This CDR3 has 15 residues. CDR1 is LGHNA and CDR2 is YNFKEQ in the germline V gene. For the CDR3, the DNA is TGTGCCAGCAGCCAAGGAGACAGGTCGGACACTGAAGCTTTCTTT. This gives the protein CASSQGDRSDTEAFF.

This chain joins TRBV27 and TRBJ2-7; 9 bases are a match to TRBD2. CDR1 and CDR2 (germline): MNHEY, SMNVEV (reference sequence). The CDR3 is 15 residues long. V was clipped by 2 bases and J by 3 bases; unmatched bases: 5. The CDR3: CASSLTAGGVYEQYF. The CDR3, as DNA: TGTGCCAGCAGTTTAACGGCGGGGGGGGTCTACGAGCAGTACTTC.

CDR3: CATRPRTGGPYEQYF. The DNA of the CDR3 is TGTGCCACCAGGCCGAGGACAGGGGGTCCCTACGAGCAGTACTTC. This sequence joins TRBV15 and TRBJ2-5, with 10 positions matching TRBD1. The better agreement between TRBJ2-7 and the DNA end casts doubt on the J call. The CDR3 has 15 amino acids. Germline V lookup: CDR1 LNHNV, CDR2 YYDKDF (reference sequence).

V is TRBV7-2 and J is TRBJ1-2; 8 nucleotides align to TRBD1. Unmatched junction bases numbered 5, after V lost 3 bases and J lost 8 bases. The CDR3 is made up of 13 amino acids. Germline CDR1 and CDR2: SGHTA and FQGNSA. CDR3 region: CASSFDRGGGYTF. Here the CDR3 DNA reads TGTGCCAGCAGCTTTGACAGGGGAGGAGGCTACACCTTC.

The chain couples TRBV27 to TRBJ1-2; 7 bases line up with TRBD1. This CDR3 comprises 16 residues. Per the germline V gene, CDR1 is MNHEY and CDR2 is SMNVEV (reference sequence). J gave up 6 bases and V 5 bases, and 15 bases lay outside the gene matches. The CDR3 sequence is CASSPFTPTGVNGYTF. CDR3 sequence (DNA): TGTGCCAGCAGTCCATTTACCCCCACAGGGGTTAATGGCTACACCTTC.

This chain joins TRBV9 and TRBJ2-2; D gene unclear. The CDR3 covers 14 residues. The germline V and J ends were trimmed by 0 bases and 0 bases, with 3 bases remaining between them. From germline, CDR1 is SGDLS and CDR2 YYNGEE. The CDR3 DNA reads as TGTGCCAGCAGCGTAGTCACGAACACCGGGGAGCTGTTTTTT. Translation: CASSVVTNTGELFF.

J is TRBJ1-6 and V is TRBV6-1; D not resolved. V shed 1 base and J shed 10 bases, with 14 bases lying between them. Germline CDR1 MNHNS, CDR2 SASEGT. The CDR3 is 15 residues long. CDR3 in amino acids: CASSEVAEPGSPLHF. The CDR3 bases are TGTGCCAGCAGTGAAGTGGCGGAACCCGGATCACCCCTCCACTTT.

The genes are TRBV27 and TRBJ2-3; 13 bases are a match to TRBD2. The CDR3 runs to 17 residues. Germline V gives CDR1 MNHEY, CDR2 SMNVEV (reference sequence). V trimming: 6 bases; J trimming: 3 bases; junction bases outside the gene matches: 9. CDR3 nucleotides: TGTGCCAGCAGAAGGACTAGCGGGGGTACCGTTACAGATACGCAGTATTTT. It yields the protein CASRRTSGGTVTDTQYF.

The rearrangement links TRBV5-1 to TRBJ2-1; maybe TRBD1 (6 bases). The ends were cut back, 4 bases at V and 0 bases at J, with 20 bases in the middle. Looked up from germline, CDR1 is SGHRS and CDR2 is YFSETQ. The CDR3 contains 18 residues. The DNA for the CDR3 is TGCGCCAGCAGCAACCCCTGGACAGCCTTTGGCTCCTACAATGAGCAGTTCTTC. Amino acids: CASSNPWTAFGSYNEQFF.

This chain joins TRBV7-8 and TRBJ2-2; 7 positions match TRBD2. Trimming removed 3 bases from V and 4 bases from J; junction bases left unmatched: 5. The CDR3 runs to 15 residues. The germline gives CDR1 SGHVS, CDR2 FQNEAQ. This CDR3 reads CASSLWRGSTGELFF. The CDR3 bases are TGTGCCAGCAGCTTGTGGCGGGGGAGCACCGGGGAGCTGTTTTTT.

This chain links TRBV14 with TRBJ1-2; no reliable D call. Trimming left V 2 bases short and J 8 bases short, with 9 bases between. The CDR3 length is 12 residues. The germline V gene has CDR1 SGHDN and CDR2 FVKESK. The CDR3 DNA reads TGTGCCAGCAGCCAACCCCCGGGAGGCTACACCTTC. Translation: CASSQPPGGYTF.

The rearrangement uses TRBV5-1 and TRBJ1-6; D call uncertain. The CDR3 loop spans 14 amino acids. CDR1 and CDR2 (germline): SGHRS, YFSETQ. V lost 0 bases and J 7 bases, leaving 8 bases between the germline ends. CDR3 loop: CASSLVGDNSPLHF. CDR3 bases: TGCGCCAGCAGCTTGGTCGGAGACAATTCACCCCTCCACTTT.

This chain's CDR3 is CSGVGVNEQFF. The CDR3 DNA reads as TGCAGTGGAGTGGGAGTCAATGAGCAGTTCTTC. This sequence joins TRBV20-1 and TRBJ2-1; possibly TRBD2 for D (5 bases). Germline CDR1 and CDR2: DFQATT and SNEGSKA (reference sequence). V lost 7 bases, J lost 6 bases, and 10 bases lay in between. The length of the CDR3 is 11 residues.

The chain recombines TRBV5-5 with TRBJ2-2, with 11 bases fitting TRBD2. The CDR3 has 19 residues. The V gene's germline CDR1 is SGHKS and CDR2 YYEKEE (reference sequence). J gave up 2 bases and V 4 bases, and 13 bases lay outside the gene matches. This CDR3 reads CASSPGASSGGLNTGELFF. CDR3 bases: TGTGCCAGCAGCCCGGGGGCGTCTAGCGGGGGGCTAAACACCGGGGAGCTGTTTTTT.

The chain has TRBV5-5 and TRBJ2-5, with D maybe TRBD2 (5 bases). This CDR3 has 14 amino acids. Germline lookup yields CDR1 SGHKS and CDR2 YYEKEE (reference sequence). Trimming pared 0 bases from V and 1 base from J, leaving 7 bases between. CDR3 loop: CASSLGGPQETQYF. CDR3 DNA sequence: TGTGCCAGCAGCTTGGGAGGGCCCCAAGAGACCCAGTACTTC.

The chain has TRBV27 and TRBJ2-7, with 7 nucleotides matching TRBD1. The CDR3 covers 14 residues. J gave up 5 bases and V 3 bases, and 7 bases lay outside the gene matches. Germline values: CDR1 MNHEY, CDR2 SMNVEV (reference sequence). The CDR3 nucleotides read TGTGCCAGCAGTTTCTTAGGGGGCTTAAACGAGCAGTACTTC. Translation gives CASSFLGGLNEQYF.

DNA for the CDR3: TGTGCCAGCAGCGTTAGACAGGGCGGTGAGCAGTTCTTC. It translates to CASSVRQGGEQFF. The chain recombines TRBV7-2 with TRBJ2-1; 7 nucleotides line up with TRBD1. The CDR3 has 13 residues. The trim removed 5 bases at V and 9 bases at J, leaving 7 bases unmatched. Germline values: CDR1 SGHTA, CDR2 FQGNSA.

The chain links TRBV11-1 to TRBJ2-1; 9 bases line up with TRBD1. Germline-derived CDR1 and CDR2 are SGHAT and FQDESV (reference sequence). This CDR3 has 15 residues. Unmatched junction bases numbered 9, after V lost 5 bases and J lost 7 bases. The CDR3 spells CASSLIPTGGNEQFF. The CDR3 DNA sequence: TGTGCCAGCAGCCTAATTCCGACAGGGGGGAATGAGCAGTTCTTC.

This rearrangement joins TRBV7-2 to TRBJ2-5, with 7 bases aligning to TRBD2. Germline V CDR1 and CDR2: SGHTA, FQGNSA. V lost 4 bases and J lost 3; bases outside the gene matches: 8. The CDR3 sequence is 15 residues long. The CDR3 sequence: CASSWGGKGKETQYF. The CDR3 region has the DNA TGTGCCAGCAGCTGGGGGGGGAAGGGGAAAGAGACCCAGTACTTC.

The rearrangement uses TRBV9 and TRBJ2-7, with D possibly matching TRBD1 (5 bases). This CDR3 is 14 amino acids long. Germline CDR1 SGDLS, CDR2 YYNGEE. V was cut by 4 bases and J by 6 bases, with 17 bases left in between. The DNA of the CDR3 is TGTGCCAGCAGCCCACGGACAAGCGACGGCGAGCAGTACTTC. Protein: CASSPRTSDGEQYF.